This T cell receptor beta chain was captured by sequencing in a study of OX40 agonist ivuxolimab in advanced cancers. Findings and limits, study-wide: CD8+ T cells were the subset that, on average, had more expanded clones than CD4+.

Details on this clone: Its matching antigen is unknown.

The data were produced by immunoSEQ multiplex PCR, yet TCRdb's version contains in-frame clones alone and is incomplete. The data hold 60,000 to 95,000 clones, with around 86% observed a single time. The source was CD4+ or CD8+ T cells sorted from blood, collected in a trial of the OX40 agonist ivuxolimab. The clonotype was recovered from an adult with an advanced solid tumor such as melanoma, head and neck, liver or kidney cancer.

DNA of the CDR3: TGTGCCAGTAGTGCGCCCTCGTCCGGGACAGGGGGCAATCAGCCCCAGCATTTT. Protein: CASSAPSSGTGGNQPQHF. The chain has TRBV19 and TRBJ1-5, with 10 bases fitting TRBD1. Germline lookup yields CDR1 LNHDA and CDR2 SQIVND (reference sequence). With V trimmed by 5 bases and J by 2 bases, 12 bases remained unmatched. The CDR3 totals 18 residues.